This is a list of T cell receptor beta chains from one sample in a study of CXCR3-negative and CXCR3-positive naive CD8 T cells. No DNA is given; TCRdb re-called the 5' RACE reads and lists each CDR3 protein once. The sample table sets out nearly 110,000 distinct CDR3 sequences. The sequencing sample was made of naive CXCR3+ CD8+ T cells from blood. Receptors originate from a human donor in good health. Some clones in this sample may be carry-over from other donors' samples. The CDR3 runs from the conserved cysteine through the conserved F or W. Fields, in order: V gene, J gene, CDR3 protein.

TRBV7-9,TRBJ2-3,CASRDSTDTQYF
TRBV29-1,TRBJ2-2,CSVLWNDRAIGELFF
TRBV28,TRBJ2-7,CARSPILPYEQYF
TRBV29-1,TRBJ1-5,CSVEVGTGGNQPQHF
TRBV5-1,TRBJ1-2,CASSLGQDNYTF
TRBV29-1,TRBJ2-1,CSVEGASGRVTDEQFF
TRBV7-9,TRBJ1-6,CASSFRGQGENSPLHF
TRBV28,TRBJ2-3,CASSPGTSGASTDTQYF
TRBV3-1,TRBJ1-1,CASSQGGSSTEAFF
TRBV7-9,TRBJ2-2,CASSFRANGELFF
TRBV5-1,TRBJ2-1,CASSETGFDEQFF
TRBV27,TRBJ2-7,CASSLTLAYEQYF
TRBV7-9,TRBJ2-7,CASSSTAYEQYF
TRBV5-1,TRBJ2-5,CASSLTGVQETQYF
TRBV7-6,TRBJ2-5,CASSLWHRPGETQYF
TRBV29-1,TRBJ2-5,CSVEEGVAGTGETQYF
TRBV15,TRBJ2-1,CATSSSAGTGVYNEQFF
TRBV29-1,TRBJ1-1,CSVSRRNSNTEAFF
TRBV28,TRBJ2-4,CATSSPPGGKNIQYF
TRBV9,TRBJ2-2,CASSVARRGNTGELFF
TRBV28,TRBJ2-5,CASSPPGRKEETQYF
TRBV5-1,TRBJ2-2,CASSLGGSTGELFF
TRBV25-1,TRBJ2-7,CAGSDYRGSYEQYF
TRBV7-8,TRBJ1-2,CASSPPGNYGYTF
TRBV29-1,TRBJ2-1,CSVEEGQIYNEQFF
TRBV2,TRBJ2-1,CASIELAGANNEQFF
TRBV7-6,TRBJ2-3,CASSLGSGGDTDTQYF
TRBV13,TRBJ1-5,CASSWGTGDQPQHF
TRBV6-4,TRBJ2-3,CASSSRTSIPDTQYF
TRBV7-2,TRBJ2-7,CASSPGRGGNSYEQYF
TRBV10-3,TRBJ2-3,CAISESSALEDTQYF
TRBV9,TRBJ2-3,CASSVGGGRTDTQYF
TRBV7-2,TRBJ2-1,CASINSGGSYNEQFF
TRBV7-9,TRBJ1-1,CASSFMDLNTEAFF
TRBV29-1,TRBJ2-3,CSVVGRTDSTDTQYF
TRBV14,TRBJ2-2,CASSQGLAGTGELFF
TRBV4-2,TRBJ1-5,CASSQEFGMGNQPQHF
TRBV7-7,TRBJ2-1,CASSSGLAGGLEQFF
TRBV29-1,TRBJ2-1,CSVTRPLYNEQFF
TRBV11-2,TRBJ2-1,CASSPDAGTAILRSYNEQFF
TRBV7-9,TRBJ2-7,CASSKPGQSYEQYF
TRBV6-1,TRBJ2-7,CASSEGDRVGVEQYF
TRBV12-3/TRBV12-4,TRBJ2-7,CASSPSASSYEQYF
TRBV14,TRBJ2-5,CASSQGSGLQETQYF
TRBV29-1,TRBJ1-2,CSVEGQGTSTNYGYTF
TRBV5-1,TRBJ2-7,CASSLAGQGASYEQYF
TRBV5-1,TRBJ1-1,CASSLAGSPALNTEAFF
TRBV9,TRBJ2-1,CASSVGGGAMYNEQFF
TRBV5-1,TRBJ2-7,CASSWKGQGAIYEQYF
TRBV6-5,TRBJ1-2,CASSLGVLGGYTF
TRBV12-3/TRBV12-4,TRBJ2-7,CASTSTAPTYEQYF
TRBV29-1,TRBJ2-1,CSVVGLAGPSYNEQFF
TRBV28,TRBJ2-2,CASSQGAVGELFF
TRBV7-9,TRBJ1-1,CASSLVLTPLAEAFF
TRBV5-4,TRBJ1-1,CASNGDRNTEAFF
TRBV12-3/TRBV12-4,TRBJ2-7,CASSPGQGTYEQYF
TRBV11-2,TRBJ1-2,CASRHGLQGPLTF
TRBV28,TRBJ2-7,CASSLGRQLAYEQYF
TRBV6-1,TRBJ2-1,CASSDGGGATGTYNEQFF
TRBV28,TRBJ2-7,CASSKITGPAGEQYF